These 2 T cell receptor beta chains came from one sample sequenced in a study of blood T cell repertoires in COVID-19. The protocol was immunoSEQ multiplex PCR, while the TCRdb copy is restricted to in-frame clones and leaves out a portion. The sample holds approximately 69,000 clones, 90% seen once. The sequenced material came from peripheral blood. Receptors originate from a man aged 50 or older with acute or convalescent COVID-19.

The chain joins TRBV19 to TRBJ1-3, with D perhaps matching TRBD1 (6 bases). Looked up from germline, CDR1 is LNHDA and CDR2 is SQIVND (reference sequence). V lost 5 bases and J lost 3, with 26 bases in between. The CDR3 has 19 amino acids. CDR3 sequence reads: CASSGQGQSRKVFGNTIYF. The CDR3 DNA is TGTGCCAGTAGTGGACAAGGACAGTCCCGGAAAGTATTTGGAAACACCATATATTTT.

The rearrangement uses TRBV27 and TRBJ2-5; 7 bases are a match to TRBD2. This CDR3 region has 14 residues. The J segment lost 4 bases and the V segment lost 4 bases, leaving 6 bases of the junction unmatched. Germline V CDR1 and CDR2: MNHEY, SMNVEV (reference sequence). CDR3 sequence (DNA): TGTGCCAGCAGTTATCGGGGAGGGCCAGAGACCCAGTACTTC. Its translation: CASSYRGGPETQYF.